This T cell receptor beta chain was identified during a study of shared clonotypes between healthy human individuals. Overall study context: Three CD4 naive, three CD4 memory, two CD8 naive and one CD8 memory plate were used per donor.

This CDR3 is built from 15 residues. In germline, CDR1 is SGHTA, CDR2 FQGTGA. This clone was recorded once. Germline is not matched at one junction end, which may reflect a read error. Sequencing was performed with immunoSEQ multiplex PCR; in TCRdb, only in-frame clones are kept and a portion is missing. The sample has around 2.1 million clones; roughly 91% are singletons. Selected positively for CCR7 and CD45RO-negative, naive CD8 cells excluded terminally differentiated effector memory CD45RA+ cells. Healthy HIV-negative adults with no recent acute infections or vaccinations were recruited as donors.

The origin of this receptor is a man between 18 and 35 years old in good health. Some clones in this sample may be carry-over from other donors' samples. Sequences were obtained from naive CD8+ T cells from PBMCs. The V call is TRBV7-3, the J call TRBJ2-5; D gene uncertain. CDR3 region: CASSPQLTKREAQYF. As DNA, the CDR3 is TGTGCCAGCAGCCCGCAGCTTACCAAAAGAGAGGCCCAGTACTTC.